The rows below give T cell receptor beta chains drawn from one sample of a study of identical twins. TCRdb recomputed calls from the 5' RACE reads with MiXCR, one row per CDR3 protein. This sample has 240,000 or so distinct CDR3 sequences, with over 9.5% found just once. This sample also belongs to another study, concerning yellow fever vaccine responses in identical twins.

The sequenced material came from memory (CD45RO+) T cells sorted from blood. Receptors originate from a woman younger than 35 in good health. CDR3s include the opening cysteine and the closing phenylalanine or tryptophan.

length: 15
J: TRBJ2-7
V: TRBV3-1
CDR3: CASSHSPDRSYEQYF

length: 14
J: TRBJ2-5
V: TRBV5-1
CDR3: CASSPGLAGQIQYF

length: 12
J: TRBJ1-1
V: TRBV7-6
CDR3: CASSPGGGEAFF

length: 14
J: TRBJ2-1
V: TRBV20-1
CDR3: CSAVPGLGSNEQFF

length: 15
J: TRBJ2-2
V: TRBV15
CDR3: CATSRETYRAGELFF

length: 13
J: TRBJ2-3
V: TRBV7-9
CDR3: CASRRITTDTQYF

length: 16
J: TRBJ2-5
V: TRBV27
CDR3: CASSTRYGVMKETQYF

length: 13
J: TRBJ2-7
V: TRBV9
CDR3: CASSRGFTYEQYF

length: 13
J: TRBJ2-7
V: TRBV2
CDR3: CASSGDISYEQYF

length: 14
J: TRBJ2-1
V: TRBV12-3/TRBV12-4
CDR3: CASKRESSYNEQFF

length: 15
J: TRBJ2-7
V: TRBV11-1
CDR3: CASSPSGRGSYEQYF